This T cell receptor beta chain came from a study of CD8 T cells in ankylosing spondylitis. The study, taken as a whole, reports: Roughly eight highly homologous variants made up a TCR beta motif that seemed to typify ankylosing spondylitis blood.

Quantitative 5'-RACE with molecular barcodes generated TCR beta libraries. TCRdb redid the calling of the 5' RACE reads with MiXCR, one entry per CDR3 protein. The table shows roughly 250,000 distinct CDR3 sequences, with roughly 8.6% occurring only once. In its sample, this clonotype was seen many times. Its antigen is not known. Sequencing was done on a sample of blood, either unsorted or a sorted T cell fraction (not recorded which). The receptor comes from a male donor with ankylosing spondylitis or in good health (not recorded which).

The CDR3: CSAAPALAGVEETQYF. The CDR3, as DNA: TGCAGTGCTGCCCCCGCACTAGCGGGGGTAGAAGAGACCCAGTACTTC. V is TRBV20-1 and J is TRBJ2-5, with 11 positions matching TRBD2. In germline, CDR1 is DFQATT, CDR2 SNEGSKA (reference sequence). Unmatched junction bases numbered 11, after V lost 5 bases and J lost 3 bases. The CDR3 loop spans 16 amino acids.